This passage covers 10 T cell receptor beta chains from one sample sequenced in a study of T cells in Graves' hyperthyroidism and ophthalmopathy. RNA transcripts gave rise to amplified TCR beta CDR3 regions. During a first-round RT-PCR of the TCR CDR3, the HTBI primer set was used. MiXCR was run by TCRdb on the multiplex PCR reads, yielding one entry per CDR3 protein. The sample consists of over 500,000 distinct CDR3 sequences, roughly 45% of them appearing once. The sequenced sample consisted of peripheral blood or thyroid tissue (not recorded which). These receptors all stem from an adult woman with Graves' disease, either hyperthyroidism or ophthalmopathy (not recorded which).

This chain connects TRBV7-2 to TRBJ2-5; 9 bases agree with TRBD2. This CDR3 is built from 14 residues. In germline, CDR1 is SGHTA, CDR2 FQGNSA. The V gene end was trimmed by 4 bases and the J gene end by 3 bases; junction bases not matched to a gene: 3. DNA of the CDR3: TGTGCCAGCAGCTCCAGACTAGCGGAAGAGACCCAGTACTTC. Residues: CASSSRLAEETQYF.

As regards this clonotype: A much larger clone differs from this one at a single base, so this may be a read error. J is TRBJ1-5 and V is TRBV20-1, with 8 positions matching TRBD1. The CDR3 covers 15 residues. Trimming cost V 4 bases and J 4 bases; bases outside gene matches: 9. Per the germline V gene, CDR1 is DFQATT and CDR2 is SNEGSKA (reference sequence). The CDR3, as DNA: TGCAGTGCTAAAGATCGAAGGACAGGGAATCAGCCCCAGCATTTT. This encodes CSAKDRRTGNQPQHF.

The V and J genes are TRBV7-2 and TRBJ2-5; D remains unclear. The CDR3 is 15 residues long. Germline V gene data show CDR1 as SGHTA and CDR2 as FQGNSA. The V gene lost 6 bases and the J gene lost 0 bases, with 14 bases spanning the gap. This chain's CDR3 is CASSFGSLNQETQYF. The CDR3 DNA follows: TGTGCCAGCAGTTTTGGAAGCCTTAACCAAGAGACCCAGTACTTC.

The sample holds many counts of this clonotype. The chain has TRBV7-2 and TRBJ2-7; 7 bases match TRBD2. The CDR3 is 15 amino acids. With V trimmed by 8 bases and J by 1 base, 11 bases remained unmatched. Per the germline V gene, CDR1 is SGHTA and CDR2 is FQGNSA. CDR3 in DNA: TGTGCCAGCTTGCCTCAGGCGGGGGTTTCCTACGAGCAGTACTTC. It translates to CASLPQAGVSYEQYF.

This sequence joins TRBV9 and TRBJ2-7; D uncertain. This CDR3 region has 11 residues. Between the trimmed V and J ends, which lost 1 base and 7 bases, there was a span of 6 bases. Germline V gives CDR1 SGDLS, CDR2 YYNGEE. The CDR3 reads CASSVLGEQYF. CDR3 nucleotides: TGTGCCAGCAGCGTATTAGGGGAGCAGTACTTC.

V usage is TRBV20-1 and J usage is TRBJ2-7; tentative D call: TRBD1 (6 bases). Germline lookup yields CDR1 DFQATT and CDR2 SNEGSKA (reference sequence). Trimming pared 5 bases from V and 3 bases from J, leaving 11 bases between. CDR3 size: 12 residues. CDR3 in amino acids: CSAFDRNYEQYF. Written as DNA, the CDR3 is TGCAGTGCTTTCGACAGGAACTACGAGCAGTACTTC.

This clonotype has a handful of counts. V usage is TRBV29-1 and J usage is TRBJ2-7; TRBD1 agrees at 7 bases. The CDR3 extends over 11 amino acids. Germline CDR1 SQVTM, CDR2 ANQGSEA. V gave up 7 bases and J gave up 9 bases; unmatched junction bases: 9. CDR3 nucleotide sequence: TGCAGCGGTGTACAGGGGCAGGGGCAGTACTTC. It yields the protein CSGVQGQGQYF.

This clonotype was detected only a few times. The chain uses TRBV5-1 and TRBJ1-2; 9 bases match TRBD1. This CDR3 is built from 12 residues. The germline CDR1 and CDR2 sequences are SGHRS and YFSETQ. J was trimmed by 6 bases and V by 4 bases; bases with no gene match: 1. CDR3 loop: CASSRDRDGYTF. CDR3 bases: TGCGCCAGCAGCCGGGACAGGGATGGCTACACCTTC.

This clonotype was recorded many times. This chain joins TRBV4-1 and TRBJ1-5; D is uncertain. The CDR3 consists of 13 residues. Germline assignment: CDR1 MGHRA and CDR2 YSYEKL. V lost 0 bases and J 6 bases, leaving 6 bases between the germline ends. For the CDR3, the DNA is TGCGCCAGCAGCCAAGATACGCGTCAGCCCCAGCATTTT. Translated, it gives CASSQDTRQPQHF.

This clonotype was recorded a few times. The CDR3 region is CASNHGTAAKHEQYF. For the CDR3, the DNA is TGTGCCAGCAACCACGGGACAGCTGCGAAACACGAGCAGTACTTC. The chain employs TRBV2 and TRBJ2-7; TRBD1 matches at 7 bases. Per germline, CDR1 SNHLY and CDR2 FYNNEI. The CDR3 has 15 residues. Unmatched junction bases numbered 14, after V lost 7 bases and J lost 5 bases. Complete variable domain (other parts from reference TRBV2 and TRBJ2-7): EPEVTQTPSHQVTQMGQEVILRCVPISNHLYFYWYRQILGQKVEFLVSFYNNEISEKSEIFDDQFSVERPDGSNFTLKIRSTKLEDSAMYFCASNHGTAAKHEQYFGPGTRLTVT.